This T cell receptor beta chain appears in the sequencing data of a study of response to subunit inactivated influenza vaccine. As to this clonotype: Its antigen is still unknown.

TCRdb recomputed calls from the RT-PCR reads with MiXCR, one row per CDR3 protein. The table includes approximately 500,000 distinct CDR3 sequences, 10% to 15% detected once. Whole-study results and caveats: That few new T cells are recruited by each seasonal influenza vaccination was the authors' suggestion.

Source: PBMCs from blood, taken about 6 weeks after vaccination. The clonotype was recovered from a man aged 45-60 years who received an inactivated influenza vaccine.

The CDR3 region is CASTKAGVATEQYF. CDR3 in DNA: TGCGCCAGCACTAAGGCTGGGGTGGCCACCGAGCAGTACTTC. This chain joins TRBV5-1 and TRBJ2-7, with unresolved D. Trimming cost V 6 bases and J 6 bases, with 19 bases left between them. Germline CDR1 and CDR2: SGHRS and YFSETQ. The CDR3 length is 14 residues.